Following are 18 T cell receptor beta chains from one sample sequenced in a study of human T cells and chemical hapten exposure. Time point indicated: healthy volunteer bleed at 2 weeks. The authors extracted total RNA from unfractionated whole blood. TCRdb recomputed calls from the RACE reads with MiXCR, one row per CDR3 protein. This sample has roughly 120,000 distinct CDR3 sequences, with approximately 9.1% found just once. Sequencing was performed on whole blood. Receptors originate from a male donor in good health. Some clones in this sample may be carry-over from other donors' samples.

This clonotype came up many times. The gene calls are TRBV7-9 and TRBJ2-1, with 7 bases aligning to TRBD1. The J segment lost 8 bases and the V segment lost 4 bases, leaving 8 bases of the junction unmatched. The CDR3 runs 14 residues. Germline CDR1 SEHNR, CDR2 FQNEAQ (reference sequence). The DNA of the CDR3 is TGTGCCAGCAGCTCCCCCACCACAGGGGATGAGCAGTTCTTC. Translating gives CASSSPTTGDEQFF.

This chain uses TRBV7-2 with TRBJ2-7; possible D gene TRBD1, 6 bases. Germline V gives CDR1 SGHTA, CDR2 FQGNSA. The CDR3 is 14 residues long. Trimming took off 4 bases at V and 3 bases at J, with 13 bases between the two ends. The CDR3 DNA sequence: TGTGCCAGCAGCTCCCTGACAGGAGGCTACGAGCAGTACTTC. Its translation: CASSSLTGGYEQYF.

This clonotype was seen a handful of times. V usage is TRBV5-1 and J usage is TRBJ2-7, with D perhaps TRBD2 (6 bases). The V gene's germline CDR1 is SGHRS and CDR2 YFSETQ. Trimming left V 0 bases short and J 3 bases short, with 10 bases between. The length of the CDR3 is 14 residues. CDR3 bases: TGCGCCAGCAGCTTGGTGGCGGGAATCTACGAGCAGTACTTC. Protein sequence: CASSLVAGIYEQYF.

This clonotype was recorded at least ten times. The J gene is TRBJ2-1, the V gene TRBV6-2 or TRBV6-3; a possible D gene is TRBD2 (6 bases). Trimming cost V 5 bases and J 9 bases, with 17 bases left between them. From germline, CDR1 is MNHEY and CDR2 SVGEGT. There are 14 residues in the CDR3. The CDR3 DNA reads TGTGCCAGCAGTCCGACCAACGGGGGAACTGAGCAGTTCTTC. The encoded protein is CASSPTNGGTEQFF.

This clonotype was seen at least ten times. In DNA, the CDR3 is TGCAGTGCTAGCCGGGACGACTCTGGAAACACCATATATTTT. This sequence encodes CSASRDDSGNTIYF. The chain has TRBV20-1 and TRBJ1-3, with D possibly TRBD1 on 5 matching bases. Germline loops: CDR1 DFQATT, CDR2 SNEGSKA (reference sequence). The CDR3 runs 14 residues. Trimming took off 3 bases at V and 0 bases at J, with 9 bases between the two ends.

DNA of the CDR3: TGTGCCAGCAGGGGGAGGAGGCGGGCGGCGTGGGTAGATACGCAGTATTTT. Its protein is CASRGRRRAAWVDTQYF. The chain joins TRBV6-1 to TRBJ2-3; perhaps TRBD2 as D (6 bases). Trimming took 6 bases from V and 5 from J, leaving 24 bases between them. This CDR3 region has 17 residues. CDR1 is MNHNS, CDR2 SASEGT, per germline.

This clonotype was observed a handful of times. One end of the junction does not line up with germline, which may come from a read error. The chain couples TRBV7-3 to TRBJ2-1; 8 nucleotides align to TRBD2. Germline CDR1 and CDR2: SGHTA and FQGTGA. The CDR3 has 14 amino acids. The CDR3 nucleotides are TGTGCCAGCACCTTACTCGGGGGGGCTACTGAGCAGTTCTTC. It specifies CASTLLGGATEQFF.

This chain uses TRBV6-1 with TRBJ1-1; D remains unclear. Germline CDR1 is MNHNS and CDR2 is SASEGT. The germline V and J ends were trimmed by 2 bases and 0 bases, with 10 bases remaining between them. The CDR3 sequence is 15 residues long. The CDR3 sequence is CASSELPGLNTEAFF. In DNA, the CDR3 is TGTGCCAGCAGTGAACTTCCCGGGTTGAACACTGAAGCTTTCTTT.

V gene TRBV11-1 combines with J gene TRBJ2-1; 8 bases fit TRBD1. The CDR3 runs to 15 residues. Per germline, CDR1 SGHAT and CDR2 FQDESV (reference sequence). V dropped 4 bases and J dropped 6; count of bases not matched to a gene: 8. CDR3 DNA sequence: TGTGCCAGCAGCTCGGGACAGGCTTTCGGCAATGAGCAGTTCTTC. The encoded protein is CASSSGQAFGNEQFF.

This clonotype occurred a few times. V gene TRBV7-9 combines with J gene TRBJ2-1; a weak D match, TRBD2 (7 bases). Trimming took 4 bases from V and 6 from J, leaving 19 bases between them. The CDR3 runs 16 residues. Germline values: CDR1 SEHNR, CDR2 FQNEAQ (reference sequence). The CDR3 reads CASSSGGGRAANEQFF. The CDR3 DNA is TGTGCCAGCAGCTCGGGGGGCGGGAGAGCCGCCAATGAGCAGTTCTTC. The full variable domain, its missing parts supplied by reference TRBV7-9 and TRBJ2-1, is DTGVSQNPRHKITKRGQNVTFRCDPISEHNRLYWYRQTLGQGPEFLTYFQNEAQLEKSRLLSDRFSAERPKGSFSTLEIQRTEQGDSAMYLCASSSGGGRAANEQFFGPGTRLTVL.

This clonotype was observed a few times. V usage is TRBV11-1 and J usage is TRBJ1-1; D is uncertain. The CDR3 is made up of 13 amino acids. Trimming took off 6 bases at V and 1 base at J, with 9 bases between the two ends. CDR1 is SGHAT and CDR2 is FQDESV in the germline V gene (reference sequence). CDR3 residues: CASSPRWNTEAFF. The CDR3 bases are TGTGCCAGCAGTCCAAGGTGGAACACTGAAGCTTTCTTT.

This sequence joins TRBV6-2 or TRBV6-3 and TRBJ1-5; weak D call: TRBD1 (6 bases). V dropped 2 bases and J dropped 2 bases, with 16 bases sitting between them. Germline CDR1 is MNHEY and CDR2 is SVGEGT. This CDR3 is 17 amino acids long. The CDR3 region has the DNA TGTGCCAGCAGTTACCAACCCCGCGAGGGGGGCAATCAGCCCCAGCATTTT. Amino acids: CASSYQPREGGNQPQHF.

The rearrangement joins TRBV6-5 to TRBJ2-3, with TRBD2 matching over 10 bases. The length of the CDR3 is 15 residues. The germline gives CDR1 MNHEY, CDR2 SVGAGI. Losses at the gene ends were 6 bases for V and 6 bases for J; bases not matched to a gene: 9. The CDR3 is CASRHGLAEKDTQYF. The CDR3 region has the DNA TGTGCCAGCAGGCACGGACTAGCGGAGAAGGATACGCAGTATTTT.

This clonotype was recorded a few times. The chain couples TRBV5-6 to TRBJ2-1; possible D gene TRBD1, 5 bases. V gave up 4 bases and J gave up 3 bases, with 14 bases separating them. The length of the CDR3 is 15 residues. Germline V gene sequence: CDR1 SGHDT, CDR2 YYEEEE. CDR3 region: CASSPDSLLYNEQFF. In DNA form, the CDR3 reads TGTGCCAGCAGCCCCGACAGCCTTCTCTACAATGAGCAGTTCTTC.

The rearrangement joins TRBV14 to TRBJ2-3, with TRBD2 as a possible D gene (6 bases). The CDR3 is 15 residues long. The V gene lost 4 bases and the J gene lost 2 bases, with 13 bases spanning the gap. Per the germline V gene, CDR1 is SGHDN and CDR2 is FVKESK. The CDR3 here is CASSRGDPITDTQYF. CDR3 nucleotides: TGTGCCAGCAGCCGCGGGGATCCTATCACAGATACGCAGTATTTT.

This CDR3 is CASSLTSGPGNEQFF. In DNA form, the CDR3 reads TGTGCCAGCAGTTTAACTAGCGGGCCAGGCAATGAGCAGTTCTTC. V usage is TRBV28 and J usage is TRBJ2-1; 9 nucleotides line up with TRBD2. Trimming at V came to 2 bases and at J to 6 bases, leaving 5 bases not matched to a gene. CDR1 is MDHEN, CDR2 SYDVKM, per germline. The CDR3 is made up of 15 amino acids.

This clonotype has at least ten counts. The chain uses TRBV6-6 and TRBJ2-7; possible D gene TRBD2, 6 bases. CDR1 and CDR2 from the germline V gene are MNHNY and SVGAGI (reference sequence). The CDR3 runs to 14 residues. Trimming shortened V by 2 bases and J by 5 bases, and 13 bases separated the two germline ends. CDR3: CASSYQRGSDEQYF. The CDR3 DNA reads TGTGCCAGCAGTTACCAACGGGGGTCGGACGAGCAGTACTTC.

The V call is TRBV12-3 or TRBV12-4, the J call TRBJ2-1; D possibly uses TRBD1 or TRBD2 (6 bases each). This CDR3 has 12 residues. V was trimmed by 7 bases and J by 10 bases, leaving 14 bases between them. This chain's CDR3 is CASKGGYYEQFF. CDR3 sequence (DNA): TGTGCCAGCAAGGGGGGTTACTACGAGCAGTTCTTC.